This T cell receptor (beta chain) emerged from a study of cytomegalovirus exposure and HLA in healthy donors (dated 2017 in TCRdb). Study-wide context: In an earlier analysis of 587 of the donors, about 260 Gb of sequence data and roughly 100 million unique TCR beta sequences from 150 million to 200 million T cells were reported. Roughly 300 gigabases of sequencing data and around 80 million unique TCR sequences made up an early release that covered around 640 HLA-typed donors. Of the 398 genotyped donors, approximately 83% fell in the genetic ancestry cluster associated with self-reported Caucasian donors. The study aimed to test whether cataloging public T cell receptors could reveal signatures of past pathogen exposure. Using immunosequencing, the study profiled T cell repertoires from approximately 700 subjects and related those repertoires to cytomegalovirus serostatus. A separate validation cohort of 100 to 150 different subjects was used in addition to the approximately 610-subject first cohort. To predict cytomegalovirus infection status, the study brought together high-throughput TCR immunosequencing, statistical association of individual TCRs with disease status, and machine learning. In a later analysis, previously published TCR beta repertoires from more than 500 donors were re-analyzed and high-resolution HLA genotyping was added so that TCR occurrence patterns could be studied. Rather than drawing on any new phenotypic data, the later analysis identified candidate immune exposures from TCR beta sequences and the way those sequences occurred across donors. To decide whether each TCR beta V gene segment behaved as functional or pseudogenic, an earlier analysis of approximately 590 of the donors relied on high-throughput TCR beta sequencing. Donor age, sex, ethnicity and CMV serostatus were collected together with the repertoire data. A later genetic analysis used genome-wide SNP genotypes for about three fifths of the 666 donors, treating that subset as a discovery cohort. All discovery cohort repertoires had been generated on a single sequencing platform. HLA typing included class I and class II loci at four-digit resolution. Typing coverage varied by locus: roughly 620-640 donors for A, B, C, DRB1 and DQB1; more than 500 for DQA1; nearly 610 for DPA1; under 490 for DPB1. Four to six DR-DQ haplotypes were handled as single units for association and clustering, since linkage in the cohort was strong. On average, roughly 240,000 unique TCR beta nucleotide sequences were sequenced per donor among 398 genotyped donors of the cohort, with roughly 18% of those sequences being non-productive.

Libraries were made using the immunoSEQ multiplex PCR assay. The multiplex PCR relied on a mix of 60 forward primers for TCR Vbeta segments and 13 reverse primers for TCR Jbeta segments. The CDR3 region of rearranged TCR beta genes was amplified from genomic DNA with a multiplex PCR assay. On the Illumina HiSeq System, the amplified TCR beta libraries were sequenced as 87-base-pair reads. As for the authors' bioinformatics: Across the roughly 670 repertoires, a later analysis counted about 81 million unique TCR beta chains, roughly 11 million of which were shared by at least two donors. Raw reads were error-corrected and collapsed into unique sequences with a nearest-neighbor algorithm that merged closely related sequences to remove PCR and sequencing errors. V, D and J gene segments were assigned by aligning CDR3 sequences to IMGT reference sequences. For a sequence to be retained, at least a six-nucleotide match to both a V gene segment and a J gene segment was required. A rearrangement was called productive if the CDR3 had no stop codons and remained in frame with V and J, and every other rearrangement was called non-productive. CDR3 was defined by IMGT convention, running from the second conserved V-encoded cysteine to the conserved J-encoded phenylalanine. The earlier analysis of 587 of the donors excluded any sequence lacking an unambiguous match to a single V gene segment. An earlier analysis of fewer than 750 of the donors called V segments functional above 56.7% productive rearrangements and segregating when the between-donor standard deviation exceeded 5%. A statistical classification framework was developed to diagnose cytomegalovirus status using the catalog of TCR beta chain sequences. In a later analysis, V and J genes were assigned by comparing TCR nucleotide sequences against IMGT/GENE-DB human TR gene sequences. Using the TCRdist pipeline, a later analysis assigned CDR3 sequences along with most-parsimonious VDJ recombination scenarios. A later analysis defined each TCR beta chain by its CDR3 amino acid sequence plus V-gene family, and excluded reads lacking a unique V-gene family. A later analysis removed 500 to 600 highly shared, low-generation-probability nucleotide sequences to deal with suspected cross-contamination and a sequencing artifact. For each public chain, a later analysis derived a clonal expansion index from normalized ranks of inferred template counts within each repertoire. In a later analysis, generation probabilities were computed using a VDJ recombination model fitted to out-of-frame rearrangements, and the results were checked against IGoR. A later analysis scored TCR-TCR, TCR-HLA and TCR-CMV co-occurrence with hypergeometric tests, applying a repertoire-size bias correction to TCR pairs. A later analysis estimated false discovery rates by permuting HLA or CMV assignments 20 times. In a later analysis, co-occurring TCRs were grouped using DBSCAN, and TCRdist sequence similarity was added for clustering within HLA-allele-positive subsets. Co-occurrence clustering excluded repertoires with fewer than 30,000 or more than 120,000 public chains, plus five with anomalous nucleotide sharing. TCRdb's version of the immuneACCESS table is confined to in-frame rearrangements and falls short of the full clone set. An unresolved V gene accounts for under half of the shortfall where checked; the remainder is of unknown origin. V, J and clone size reflect that table, while D and trimming were determined from the DNA. The sample has some 170,000 clones on record, about three quarters of them singletons. Of the sample, roughly 4.5% is held by the ten largest clones.

The cohort comprised several hundred healthy bone marrow donors. At the time of sampling, every cohort member was nominally healthy, though immune exposures that went unrecorded were likely present. The donor tested CMV seropositive, placing the donor among the roughly 300 seropositive members of the cohort. Every donor gave a peripheral blood sample, and the peripheral blood mononuclear cells from that sample were used for TCR beta sequencing. The Qiagen DNeasy Blood Extraction Kit was used to extract genomic DNA from the blood cell samples. Notes on this clone: Its cognate antigen has yet to be identified. No base quality information exists; no much larger clone differs at one position.

Broad study findings and their caveats: This cohort had only TCR beta chains sequenced, and the lack of alpha or paired-chain data limited which features could be detected. A few of the identified cytomegalovirus-associated TCR beta chains were confirmed in vitro to be specific for cytomegalovirus antigens. For the cohort, immune exposure information was limited to CMV serostatus. The classifier was reported to diagnose cytomegalovirus status with high specificity and sensitivity in both the original and validation cohorts. Because HLA typing was unavailable for some donors at each locus, only the typed subset was used in association tests. An association between a missense DCLRE1C variant and V-gene and J-gene trimming of TCR beta chains was found in a later genetic analysis and replicated in an independent cohort. Across donors, most TCR sequences were observed very rarely, whereas some public TCRs were present in many individuals. Because counts were too low, seventeen rarely observed V segments, including chromosome 9 orphons, were excluded from the earlier analysis of under 650 of the donors. In an earlier analysis of a few hundred of the donors, most TCR beta V segments were observed in productive rearrangements about 90% or about 30% of the time, broadly matching IMGT annotations. Correlated functional status among segregating V segments might be attributable to linkage disequilibrium, but an unknown experimental factor could not be ruled out. In a later analysis, TCR association rates were found to vary across HLA loci, with the most associated TCRs seen for DRB1 alleles and the fewest for HLA-C alleles. In a later analysis, HLA-associated TCR beta chains were found to be more clonally expanded and to have lower generation probabilities than equally common non-associated chains. In the study, around 150 TCR beta chains were listed as associated with cytomegalovirus. In a later analysis, several top co-occurrence clusters were reported to appear linked to parvovirus B19, influenza, CMV and Epstein-Barr virus. A group of highly shared sequence variants was considered likely to be a technical artifact of the sequencing pipeline. Specific HLA alleles were associated with 15,000 to 20,000 TCR beta sequences at a false discovery rate of 0.05 in a later analysis. Sequencing depth was assumed to be roughly uniform across donors in the presence/absence analyses, though that assumption may not hold. A further reported finding was that TCR beta sequences accurately predicted the HLA-A and HLA-B alleles for most subjects in the first cohort. It was suggested by the authors that the approach could potentially be generalized to other disease states and immunological phenotypes. According to a later genetic analysis, donors in an Asian-associated ancestry cluster had fewer N-insertions in productive TCRs than the approximately 670-donor mean. Some IMGT-functional V segments, including TRBV6-2 and TRBV6-3, could not be told apart with the 87-base-pair reads, so those segments were excluded. When HLA alleles, especially DR and DQ, strongly co-occurred, attributing TCR associations to individual alleles was difficult. A later analysis found that most CMV-associated TCR beta chains appeared HLA-restricted, with HLA associations seemingly driven largely by CMV exposure.

The CDR3 holds 15 amino acids from the cysteine to the valine. Only the CDR3 part of the read is kept: 45 bases, read in frame from the first base. CDR1 and CDR2, looked up from the germline V gene (reference sequence), are SSHAT and FNYEAQ. The TCR originated in a man in his late teens or twenties in good health and CMV-seropositive. The V and J segments used are TRBV7-7 and TRBJ2-7, with TRBD1 matching 7 junction bases. Sequencing used PBMCs. The CDR3 amino acid sequence is: CASSSDREQTYEQYV. The nucleotide sequence reads TGTGCTAGCAGCTCAGACAGGGAACAAACCTACGAGCAGTACGTC.